Below, one T cell receptor beta chain is given with its context. This CDR3 is 16 amino acids long. Trimming removed 3 bases from V and 5 bases from J; junction bases left unmatched: 10. Germline lookup yields CDR1 MDHEN and CDR2 SYDVKM. The record originates from a study of PD-L1 blockade in urothelial cancer. Study-level background: Atezolizumab at 1,200 mg intravenously every 3 weeks was started by patients at some point between 2014 and 2016. Investigators checked blood 3 weeks (second dose) and 6 weeks after treatment start.

The time point here: peripheral blood 6 weeks after treatment start. The repertoire was sequenced with immunoSEQ multiplex PCR; TCRdb's copy has only in-frame clones and lacks some. This table has more than 95,000 clones, around 86% appearing once. The chain has TRBV28 and TRBJ2-5, with TRBD2 identical over 9 bases. The receptor was isolated from a man between 50 and 59 years old with urothelial cancer. Sample: PBMCs, taken around atezolizumab (anti-PD-L1) treatment. CDR3 in amino acids: CASSFRTSGFYETQYF. CDR3 in DNA: TGTGCCAGCAGTTTTAGAACTAGCGGGTTTTATGAGACCCAGTACTTC.